This record concerns one T cell receptor beta chain sequence. TCRdb's copy holds only in-frame clones and misses some; the assay was immunoSEQ multiplex PCR. The data contain some 70,000 clones, 65% to 90% of them singletons. None of the glioblastoma patients had an isocitrate dehydrogenase mutation. The data were taken from a study of glioma-infiltrating T cells after dendritic cell vaccination. Turning to the study itself: At biweekly intervals, patients got three intradermal dendritic cell vaccine injections.

This sequence originates from a human donor with glioblastoma. Sequenced here: blood, sampled before dendritic cell vaccination.

The CDR3 DNA sequence: TGTGCCAGTAGTATGGACACGTACTCTGGAAACACCATATATTTT. The encoded protein is CASSMDTYSGNTIYF. The V gene is TRBV19, the J gene TRBJ1-3; possibly TRBD1 for D (5 bases). The CDR3 extends over 15 amino acids. The germline V and J ends were trimmed by 3 bases and 0 bases, with 9 bases remaining between them. The V gene's germline CDR1 is LNHDA and CDR2 SQIVND (reference sequence).